This T cell receptor (beta chain) was obtained from a study of blood T cell repertoires in COVID-19 (dated by TCRdb to 2019 to 2021). Regarding the research as a whole: Samples covering the acute and convalescent phases of COVID-19 were provided by collaborators in the United States, Italy and Spain. The material from the prospective study consisted of cDNA or gDNA derived from T cells, B-cell-depleted T cells, or PBMCs. Deeply sampled blood TCRbeta repertoires from subjects exposed to, actively infected with, or recovered from COVID-19 were included in the dataset. The repertoires were released in a freely available public database meant as a resource for research on the immune response to SARS-CoV-2. Samples came from the ongoing ImmuneRACE study (first 160 participants) plus 1,254 subjects from 6 global collaborators. The sample metadata nearly always contained a de-identified subject ID, COVID-19 status, age in years and sex. Where HLA class I and class II types were available, the types were taken from metadata supplied by the sample provider, not from assay-based typing.

The research as a whole found: The amount of clinical and demographic metadata varied by source and participant and was provided uncurated.

Regarding this clone: Its antigen remains unidentified. Nothing much larger sits one base from this clone, and base qualities are not available.

The immunoSEQ Assay, a bias-controlled multiplex PCR, was used to amplify TCRbeta CDR3 regions from genomic DNA. The authors' analysis ran thus. Nucleated cell counts per sample were estimated from amplification of reference gene primers within the assay. To quantify the absolute abundance of each unique TCRbeta CDR3 rearrangement, sequence reads were collapsed and filtered. Productive Simpson clonality was computed per sample as the square root of Simpson's diversity index over productive rearrangements. Imported from immuneACCESS, the table was reduced by TCRdb to in-frame sequences with V and J called. These copies leave out some clones; in studies compared against another copy, an unresolved V gene accounts for under half, and the cause of the remainder is not known. D and trimming come from the DNA, and the V and J calls and clone size come from that table. This sample holds around 28,000 clones; roughly 76% were observed only once. The ten biggest clones cover approximately 36% of the sample.

Whole blood was collected in K2EDTA tubes by collaborating institutions according to the institutions' own protocols. For TCRbeta analysis, collaborator samples were shipped as frozen whole blood, as isolated PBMCs, or as DNA extracted from either sample type. The clonotype originates from a man aged 70 or older with acute or convalescent COVID-19. Sample: peripheral blood.

The CDR3 region reads CASSMVRVNSPLHF. The nucleotide sequence is given as TGTGCCAGCAGCATGGTCAGGGTTAATTCACCCCTCCACTTT. In this chain, TRBV28 is recombined with TRBJ1-6; TRBD1 is perhaps the D gene, given 5 matching bases. The CDR3 covers 14 residues, taking in both the cysteine and the phenylalanine. Only the CDR3 portion is preserved as DNA: 42 bases, with reading frame beginning at the first base. The junction carries 12 bases between V and J, which are trimmed by 6 bases and 6 bases respectively. Sequences MDHEN (CDR1) and SYDVKM (CDR2) are obtained from the germline V gene. The full variable domain, completed from the reference TRBV28 and TRBJ1-6 proteins outside the CDR3, reads DVKVTQSSRYLVKRTGEKVFLECVQDMDHENMFWYRQDPGLGLRLIYFSYDVKMKEKGDIPEGYSVSREKKERFSLILESASTNQTSMYLCASSMVRVNSPLHFGNGTRLTVT.